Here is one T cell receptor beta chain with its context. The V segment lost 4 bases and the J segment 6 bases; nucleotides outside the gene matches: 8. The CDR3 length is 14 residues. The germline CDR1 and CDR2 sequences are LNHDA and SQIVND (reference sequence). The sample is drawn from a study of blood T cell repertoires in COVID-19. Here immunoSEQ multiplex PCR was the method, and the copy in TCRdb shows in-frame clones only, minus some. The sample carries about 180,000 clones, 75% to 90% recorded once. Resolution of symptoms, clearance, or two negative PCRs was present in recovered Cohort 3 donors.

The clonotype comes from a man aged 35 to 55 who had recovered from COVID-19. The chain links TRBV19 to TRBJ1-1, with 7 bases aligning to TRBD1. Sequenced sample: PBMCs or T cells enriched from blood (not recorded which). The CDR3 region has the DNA TGTGCCAGTAGTACCGACAGGGTCACCGCTGAAGCTTTCTTT. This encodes CASSTDRVTAEAFF.